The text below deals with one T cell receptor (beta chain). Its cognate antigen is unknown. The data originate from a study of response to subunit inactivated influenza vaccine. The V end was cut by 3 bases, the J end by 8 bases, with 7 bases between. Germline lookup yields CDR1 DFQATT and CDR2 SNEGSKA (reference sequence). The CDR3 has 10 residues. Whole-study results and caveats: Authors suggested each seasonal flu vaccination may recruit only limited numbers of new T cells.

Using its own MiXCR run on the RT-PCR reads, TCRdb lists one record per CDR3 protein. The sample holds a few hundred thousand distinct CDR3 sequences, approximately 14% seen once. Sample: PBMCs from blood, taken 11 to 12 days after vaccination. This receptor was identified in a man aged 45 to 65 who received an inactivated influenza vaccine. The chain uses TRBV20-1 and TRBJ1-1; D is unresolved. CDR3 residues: CSASFPEAFF. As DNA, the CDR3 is TGCAGTGCTAGCTTCCCAGAAGCTTTCTTT.